Listed below are T cell receptor beta chains from one sample, sequenced in a study of technical replicates of blood from a handful of donors. The data were produced by immunoSEQ multiplex PCR, yet TCRdb's version contains in-frame clones alone and is incomplete. The repertoire has under 85,000 clones, approximately 96% of them found once; the top ten carry roughly 0.3%. Sequencing used T cells isolated from PBMCs. These receptors came from a human donor in good health. Each CDR3 is given with its conserved first and last residue. D genes are given only for firm matches. The size field is filled for only some rows; it gives once, few, many or a size class.

v_gene: TRBV5-6
j_gene: TRBJ2-1
d_gene: -
abundance: -
CDR3nt: TGTGCCAGCAGCTTGGTCCGGTACAATGAGCAGTTCTTC
CDR3aa: CASSLVRYNEQFF

v_gene: TRBV14
j_gene: TRBJ2-3
d_gene: -
abundance: -
CDR3nt: TGTGCCAGCACCCAACTTACAGGGACGCAGTATTTT
CDR3aa: CASTQLTGTQYF

v_gene: TRBV10-1
j_gene: TRBJ2-1
d_gene: -
abundance: -
CDR3nt: TGCGCCAGCAGTGAGTCCCCTCTAGCAAATGAGCAGTTCTTC
CDR3aa: CASSESPLANEQFF

v_gene: TRBV5-1
j_gene: TRBJ2-5
d_gene: -
abundance: -
CDR3nt: TGCGCCAGCAGCTTTAGGGGGCAAGAGACCCAGTACTTC
CDR3aa: CASSFRGQETQYF

v_gene: TRBV25-1
j_gene: TRBJ2-5
d_gene: -
abundance: -
CDR3nt: TGTGCCAGCAGTGACGACAGCGAAGAGACCCAGTACTTC
CDR3aa: CASSDDSEETQYF

v_gene: TRBV4-3
j_gene: TRBJ2-3
d_gene: TRBD2
abundance: -
CDR3nt: TGCGCCAGCAGCCAAGACGTAGCGGGAGGGCGAGATACGCAGTATTTT
CDR3aa: CASSQDVAGGRDTQYF

v_gene: TRBV5-1
j_gene: TRBJ2-5
d_gene: -
abundance: -
CDR3nt: TGCGCCAGCAGCTTGGCCGCAGGGGAGACCCAGTACTTC
CDR3aa: CASSLAAGETQYF

v_gene: TRBV27
j_gene: TRBJ1-1
d_gene: TRBD1
abundance: -
CDR3nt: TGTGCCAGCGGACGAGGACAGGGGATCACTGAAGCTTTCTTT
CDR3aa: CASGRGQGITEAFF

v_gene: TRBV6-6
j_gene: TRBJ2-7
d_gene: TRBD2
abundance: -
CDR3nt: TGTGCCAGCAGTCGCGGACTAGCGGGAGGCACCGAGCAGTACTTC
CDR3aa: CASSRGLAGGTEQYF

v_gene: TRBV27
j_gene: TRBJ1-5
d_gene: -
abundance: -
CDR3nt: TGTGCCAGCAGTCCCACAATCCTGAAACCCCAGCATTTT
CDR3aa: CASSPTILKPQHF

v_gene: TRBV28
j_gene: TRBJ2-7
d_gene: TRBD1
abundance: -
CDR3nt: TGTGCCAGCAGTTTGGGGTTTGGGGCAGGGGGCTTTACCTACGAGCAGTACTTC
CDR3aa: CASSLGFGAGGFTYEQYF

v_gene: TRBV4-2
j_gene: TRBJ2-1
d_gene: TRBD2
abundance: -
CDR3nt: TGTGCCAGCAGCCGAGAGGGACTAGCGGGAGCCAATGAGCAGTTCTTC
CDR3aa: CASSREGLAGANEQFF

v_gene: TRBV6-6
j_gene: TRBJ1-2
d_gene: TRBD1
abundance: once
CDR3nt: TGTGCCAGCAGTTACACAGGGGAGGGCTACACCTTC
CDR3aa: CASSYTGEGYTF

v_gene: TRBV29-1
j_gene: TRBJ2-6
d_gene: TRBD1
abundance: -
CDR3nt: TGCAGCGTTTGGAGACAGGGGGTATCTGGGGCCAACGTCCTGACTTTC
CDR3aa: CSVWRQGVSGANVLTF

v_gene: TRBV11-2
j_gene: TRBJ1-5
d_gene: -
abundance: -
CDR3nt: TGTGCCAGCAGCTTAGATGCCACAGGGTATCAGCCCCAGCATTTT
CDR3aa: CASSLDATGYQPQHF

v_gene: TRBV19
j_gene: TRBJ2-1
d_gene: TRBD2
abundance: -
CDR3nt: TGTGCCAGTAGTATTCGACTAGCGGACTACAATGAGCAGTTCTTC
CDR3aa: CASSIRLADYNEQFF

v_gene: TRBV6-5
j_gene: TRBJ2-7
d_gene: TRBD1
abundance: -
CDR3nt: TGTGCCACCAACAGGGGCTCCGGTGACGAGCAGTACTTC
CDR3aa: CATNRGSGDEQYF

v_gene: TRBV30
j_gene: TRBJ1-5
d_gene: -
abundance: -
CDR3nt: TGTGCCTGGAGTGTACAGTTACAGGTCCAGCAGCCCCAGCATTTT
CDR3aa: CAWSVQLQVQQPQHF

v_gene: TRBV7-2
j_gene: TRBJ2-2
d_gene: TRBD1
abundance: -
CDR3nt: TGTGCCAGCAGCTTAGTCCCAGGGGGCTATACCGGGGAGCTGTTTTTT
CDR3aa: CASSLVPGGYTGELFF

v_gene: TRBV7-3
j_gene: TRBJ1-1
d_gene: TRBD1
abundance: -
CDR3nt: TGTGCCAGCAGCTCTCAGGGGGCGCCTACTGAAGCTTTCTTT
CDR3aa: CASSSQGAPTEAFF

v_gene: TRBV6-1
j_gene: TRBJ2-7
d_gene: -
abundance: -
CDR3nt: TGTGCCAGCAGGTCCAGCTACGAGCAGTACTTC
CDR3aa: CASRSSYEQYF

v_gene: TRBV6-5
j_gene: TRBJ2-7
d_gene: TRBD1
abundance: once
CDR3nt: TGTGCCAGCAGGGCCCGGGACAGGGTTCCCTACGAGCAGTACTTC
CDR3aa: CASRARDRVPYEQYF

v_gene: TRBV2
j_gene: TRBJ2-5
d_gene: TRBD1
abundance: -
CDR3nt: TGTGCCAGCAGCCCGGGACAGGGTGAGGAGACCCAGTACTTC
CDR3aa: CASSPGQGEETQYF

v_gene: TRBV29-1
j_gene: TRBJ1-1
d_gene: -
abundance: -
CDR3nt: TGCAGCGTCCCCCTATCCACTGAAGCTTTCTTT
CDR3aa: CSVPLSTEAFF

v_gene: TRBV4-2
j_gene: TRBJ2-2
d_gene: -
abundance: -
CDR3nt: TGTGCCAGCAGCCAAATGGGGCAGGGAATCACCGGGGAGCTGTTTTTT
CDR3aa: CASSQMGQGITGELFF

v_gene: TRBV7-3
j_gene: TRBJ2-3
d_gene: -
abundance: -
CDR3nt: TGTGCCAGCAGCTTAATAGGTTGGGACACCAAAGATACGCAGTATTTT
CDR3aa: CASSLIGWDTKDTQYF

v_gene: TRBV2
j_gene: TRBJ1-1
d_gene: TRBD1
abundance: -
CDR3nt: TGTGCCAGCAGTGACAGACAGGGTACTGAAGCTTTCTTT
CDR3aa: CASSDRQGTEAFF

v_gene: TRBV4-2
j_gene: TRBJ1-5
d_gene: -
abundance: -
CDR3nt: TGTGCCAGCAGCCAAGTACCAGGGGATCCCCAGCATTTT
CDR3aa: CASSQVPGDPQHF

v_gene: TRBV7-2
j_gene: TRBJ1-1
d_gene: -
abundance: -
CDR3nt: TGTGCCAGCAGCTTAGAGTCCTCAGGGGCCACTGAAGCTTTCTTT
CDR3aa: CASSLESSGATEAFF

v_gene: TRBV21-1
j_gene: TRBJ2-7
d_gene: -
abundance: -
CDR3nt: TGTGCCAGCAGCAATGGGGGGAGGGGCAAACACGAGCAGTACTTC
CDR3aa: CASSNGGRGKHEQYF

v_gene: TRBV20-1
j_gene: TRBJ1-2
d_gene: TRBD1
abundance: -
CDR3nt: TGCAGTGCTATTGACAGGGATGGCTACACCTTC
CDR3aa: CSAIDRDGYTF

v_gene: TRBV5-5
j_gene: TRBJ1-1
d_gene: -
abundance: -
CDR3nt: TGTGCCAGTCTGACAAACCCGAACACTGAAGCTTTCTTT
CDR3aa: CASLTNPNTEAFF

v_gene: TRBV28
j_gene: TRBJ2-3
d_gene: -
abundance: -
CDR3nt: TGTGCCAGCAGTCATCATCCTAATGGGGTAGGGGGGTATTTT
CDR3aa: CASSHHPNGVGGYF

v_gene: TRBV15
j_gene: TRBJ2-7
d_gene: TRBD1
abundance: -
CDR3nt: TGTGCCACCAGCAGACCCGGGACAGGGGGATCCCTAGGTCGGGAGGGGAACGAGCAGTACTTC
CDR3aa: CATSRPGTGGSLGREGNEQYF

v_gene: TRBV2
j_gene: TRBJ2-5
d_gene: -
abundance: -
CDR3nt: TGTGCCAGCAGTCTCCGGGACAAGTACCAAGAGACCCAGTACTTC
CDR3aa: CASSLRDKYQETQYF

v_gene: TRBV11-2
j_gene: TRBJ2-7
d_gene: -
abundance: -
CDR3nt: TGTGCCAGCAGCTTAGATTACGTTCCGCACAGGGCCTACGAGCAGTACTTC
CDR3aa: CASSLDYVPHRAYEQYF

v_gene: TRBV7-3
j_gene: TRBJ2-2
d_gene: TRBD1
abundance: once
CDR3nt: TGTGCCAGCAGCGTAGGGACAGGGGGGGCGCTGTTTTTT
CDR3aa: CASSVGTGGALFF

v_gene: TRBV25-1
j_gene: TRBJ2-5
d_gene: -
abundance: -
CDR3nt: TGTGCCAGCAGTGAGCGGCAGACGAAGTACTTC
CDR3aa: CASSERQTKYF

v_gene: TRBV7-8
j_gene: TRBJ2-1
d_gene: TRBD1
abundance: -
CDR3nt: TGTGCCAGCAGCCCCCGGGACAGGGAGTACAATGAGCAGTTCTTC
CDR3aa: CASSPRDREYNEQFF

v_gene: TRBV29-1
j_gene: TRBJ2-7
d_gene: TRBD2
abundance: -
CDR3nt: TGCAGCGTTGAATATGGGGCTAGCGGGGATTACGAGCAGTACTTC
CDR3aa: CSVEYGASGDYEQYF

v_gene: TRBV4-1
j_gene: TRBJ2-1
d_gene: -
abundance: -
CDR3nt: TGCGCCAGCAGCCAAGGCAGGGGGGACAATGAGCAGTTCTTC
CDR3aa: CASSQGRGDNEQFF

v_gene: TRBV9
j_gene: TRBJ2-7
d_gene: -
abundance: -
CDR3nt: TGTGCCAGCAGTGCCAGACCGCCTCAGCGGGTCTCCTACGAGCAGTACTTC
CDR3aa: CASSARPPQRVSYEQYF

v_gene: TRBV9
j_gene: TRBJ2-3
d_gene: -
abundance: -
CDR3nt: TGTGCCAGCTCCTTAGAGGGCGGGATCACAGATACGCAGTATTTT
CDR3aa: CASSLEGGITDTQYF

v_gene: TRBV5-5
j_gene: TRBJ2-1
d_gene: -
abundance: -
CDR3nt: TGTGCCAGCAGCTTGAGATGGCAGGTCAATGAGCAGTTCTTC
CDR3aa: CASSLRWQVNEQFF

v_gene: TRBV6-5
j_gene: TRBJ1-2
d_gene: -
abundance: -
CDR3nt: TGTGCCAGCAGTTACTCGGCCGACAGGACCTATGGCTACACCTTC
CDR3aa: CASSYSADRTYGYTF

v_gene: TRBV7-6
j_gene: TRBJ1-3
d_gene: -
abundance: -
CDR3nt: TGTGCCAGCAGCTTAGACAGGGCCGACTCTGGAAACACCATATATTTT
CDR3aa: CASSLDRADSGNTIYF

v_gene: TRBV27
j_gene: TRBJ2-1
d_gene: TRBD2
abundance: -
CDR3nt: TGTGCCAGCAGTTTAATGACTAGCGGGAGCAATGAGCAGTTCTTC
CDR3aa: CASSLMTSGSNEQFF

v_gene: TRBV9
j_gene: TRBJ2-7
d_gene: TRBD2
abundance: -
CDR3nt: TGTGCCAGCAGCCCCCAAAATAGCGGGAGCTCCTACGAGCAGTACTTC
CDR3aa: CASSPQNSGSSYEQYF

v_gene: TRBV30
j_gene: TRBJ1-1
d_gene: -
abundance: -
CDR3nt: TGTGCCTGGAGTGCAAGCGAGTGGGCTGAAGCTTTCTTT
CDR3aa: CAWSASEWAEAFF

v_gene: TRBV28
j_gene: TRBJ2-7
d_gene: -
abundance: -
CDR3nt: TGTGCCAGCAGCGAGACAGGTAGCTCCTACGAGCAGTACTTC
CDR3aa: CASSETGSSYEQYF

v_gene: TRBV20-1
j_gene: TRBJ1-1
d_gene: -
abundance: -
CDR3nt: TGCAGTGCTAATCAGGACACTGAAGCTTTCTTT
CDR3aa: CSANQDTEAFF

v_gene: TRBV5-5
j_gene: TRBJ2-6
d_gene: TRBD2
abundance: -
CDR3nt: TGTGCCAGCAGCTTGGCCGCCAGGGACTACTCTGGGGCCAACGTCCTGACTTTC
CDR3aa: CASSLAARDYSGANVLTF

v_gene: TRBV5-1
j_gene: TRBJ2-5
d_gene: TRBD2
abundance: -
CDR3nt: TGCGCCAGCAGCTCGAACAGACTAGCGGGAGTTTCTGAGACCCAGTACTTC
CDR3aa: CASSSNRLAGVSETQYF

v_gene: TRBV25-1
j_gene: TRBJ2-7
d_gene: -
abundance: once
CDR3nt: TGTGCCAGCAGTGACAGCTACGAGCAGTACTTC
CDR3aa: CASSDSYEQYF

v_gene: TRBV7-7
j_gene: TRBJ1-1
d_gene: TRBD1
abundance: -
CDR3nt: TGTGCCAGCAGCCGAGACAGGGATACTGAAGCTTTCTTT
CDR3aa: CASSRDRDTEAFF

v_gene: TRBV28
j_gene: TRBJ1-5
d_gene: TRBD1
abundance: -
CDR3nt: TGTGCCAGCAGTAGGGGACAGGGAATGAGCAATCAGCCCCAGCATTTT
CDR3aa: CASSRGQGMSNQPQHF

v_gene: TRBV6-5
j_gene: TRBJ1-2
d_gene: -
abundance: -
CDR3nt: TGTGCCAGCAGCCTACAGGGCATACATGGCTACACCTTC
CDR3aa: CASSLQGIHGYTF

v_gene: TRBV4-1
j_gene: TRBJ2-7
d_gene: -
abundance: once
CDR3nt: TGCGCCAGCAGCCAAGTGGGGCTCGAGGGAGGATCATCCGAGCAGTACTTC
CDR3aa: CASSQVGLEGGSSEQYF

v_gene: TRBV30
j_gene: TRBJ1-1
d_gene: -
abundance: few
CDR3nt: TGTGCCTGGGCCCAACAGGGCACTGAAGCTTTCTTT
CDR3aa: CAWAQQGTEAFF